This T cell receptor (beta chain) is drawn from a study of blood T cell repertoires in COVID-19. Study details: Donors in the United States, Italy and Spain gave samples during acute or convalescent COVID-19. Nucleic acid was either cDNA or gDNA, and it came from T cells, B-cell-depleted T cells, or PBMCs.

Donors were grouped by their self-reported clinical history. Germline V lookup: CDR1 SGHDN, CDR2 FVKESK. Trimming removed 0 bases at V and 1 base at J, with 6 bases between. The CDR3 length is 14 residues. TCRdb keeps only in-frame clones here, not all; method: immunoSEQ multiplex PCR. The repertoire holds some 170,000 clones, 75% to 85% seen once, with 12% to 15% in the top ten. Specimen: PBMCs or T cells enriched from blood (not recorded which). This chain connects TRBV14 to TRBJ1-2; D is unresolved. The sequence was collected from a man aged 45-65 years who had recovered from COVID-19. The chain's CDR3 is CASSQDNFNYGYTF. In DNA form, the CDR3 reads TGTGCCAGCAGCCAAGATAACTTTAACTATGGCTACACCTTC.